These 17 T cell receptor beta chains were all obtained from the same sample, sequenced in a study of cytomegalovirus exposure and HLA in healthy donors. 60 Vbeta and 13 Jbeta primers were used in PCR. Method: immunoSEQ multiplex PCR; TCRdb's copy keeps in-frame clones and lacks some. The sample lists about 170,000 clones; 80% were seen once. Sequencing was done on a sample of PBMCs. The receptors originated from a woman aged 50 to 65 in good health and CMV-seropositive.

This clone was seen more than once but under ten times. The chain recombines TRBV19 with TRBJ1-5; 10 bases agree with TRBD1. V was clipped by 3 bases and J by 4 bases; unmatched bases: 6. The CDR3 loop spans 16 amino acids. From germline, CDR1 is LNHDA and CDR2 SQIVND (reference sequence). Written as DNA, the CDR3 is TGTGCCAGTAGTATTGCCGGGACAGGGGAAAATCAGCCCCAGCATTTT. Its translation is CASSIAGTGENQPQHF.

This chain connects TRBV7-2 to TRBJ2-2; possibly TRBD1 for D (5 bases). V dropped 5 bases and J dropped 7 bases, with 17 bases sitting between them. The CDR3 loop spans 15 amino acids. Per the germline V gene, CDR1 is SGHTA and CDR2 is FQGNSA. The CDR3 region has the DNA TGTGCCAGCAGCAGTTCTGCAGGGTCAGTCGGGGAGCTGTTTTTT. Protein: CASSSSAGSVGELFF.

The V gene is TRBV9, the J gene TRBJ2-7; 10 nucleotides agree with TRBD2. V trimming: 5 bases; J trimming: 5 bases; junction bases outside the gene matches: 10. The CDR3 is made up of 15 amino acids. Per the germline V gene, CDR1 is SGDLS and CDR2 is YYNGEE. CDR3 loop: CASSASGTSANEQYF. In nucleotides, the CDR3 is TGTGCCAGCAGTGCCTCCGGGACTAGCGCTAACGAGCAGTACTTC.

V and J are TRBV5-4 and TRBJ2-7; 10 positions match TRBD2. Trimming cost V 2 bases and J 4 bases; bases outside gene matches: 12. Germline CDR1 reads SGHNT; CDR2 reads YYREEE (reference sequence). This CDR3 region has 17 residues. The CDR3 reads CASSFGGAGGNLYEQYF. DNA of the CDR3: TGTGCCAGCAGCTTTGGGGGAGCGGGGGGGAACCTTTACGAGCAGTACTTC.

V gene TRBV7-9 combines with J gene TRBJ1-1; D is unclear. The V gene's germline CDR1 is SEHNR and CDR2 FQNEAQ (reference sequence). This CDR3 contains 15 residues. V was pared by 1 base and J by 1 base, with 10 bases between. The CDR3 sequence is CASSLGDNRNTEAFF. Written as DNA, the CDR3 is TGTGCCAGCAGCTTAGGCGACAACAGGAACACTGAAGCTTTCTTT.

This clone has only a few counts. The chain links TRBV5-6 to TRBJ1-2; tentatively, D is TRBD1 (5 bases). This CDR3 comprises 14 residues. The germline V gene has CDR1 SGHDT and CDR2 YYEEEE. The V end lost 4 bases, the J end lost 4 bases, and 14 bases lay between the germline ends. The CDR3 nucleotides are TGTGCCAGCAGCCCCGCCGGGCAGGGCTATGGCTACACCTTC. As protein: CASSPAGQGYGYTF.

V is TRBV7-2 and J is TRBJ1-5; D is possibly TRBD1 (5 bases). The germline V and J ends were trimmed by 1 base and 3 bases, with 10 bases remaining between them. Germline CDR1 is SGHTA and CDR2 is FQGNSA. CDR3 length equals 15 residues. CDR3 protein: CASSLGGGNNQPQHF. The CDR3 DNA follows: TGTGCCAGCAGCTTAGGGGGGGGGAACAATCAGCCCCAGCATTTT.

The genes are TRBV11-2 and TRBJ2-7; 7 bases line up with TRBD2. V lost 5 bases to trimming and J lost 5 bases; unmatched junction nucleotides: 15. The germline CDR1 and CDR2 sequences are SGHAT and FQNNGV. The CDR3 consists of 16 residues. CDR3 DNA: TGTGCCAGCAGCCCTCGGCCCCAACTAGCGAACCACGAGCAGTACTTC. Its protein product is CASSPRPQLANHEQYF.

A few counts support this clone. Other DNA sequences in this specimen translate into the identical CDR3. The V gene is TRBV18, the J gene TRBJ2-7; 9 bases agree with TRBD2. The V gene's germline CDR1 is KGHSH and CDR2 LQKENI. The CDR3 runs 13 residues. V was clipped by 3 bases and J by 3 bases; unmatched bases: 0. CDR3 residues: CASSPSGSYEQYF. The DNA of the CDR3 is TGTGCCAGCTCACCTAGCGGGAGCTACGAGCAGTACTTC.

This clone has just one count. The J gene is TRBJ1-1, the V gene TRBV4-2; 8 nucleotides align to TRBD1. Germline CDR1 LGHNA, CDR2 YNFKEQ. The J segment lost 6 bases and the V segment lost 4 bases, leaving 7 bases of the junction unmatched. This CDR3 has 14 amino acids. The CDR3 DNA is TGTGCCAGCAGCCCTCCTAGGACAGGGTCTGAAGCTTTCTTT. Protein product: CASSPPRTGSEAFF.

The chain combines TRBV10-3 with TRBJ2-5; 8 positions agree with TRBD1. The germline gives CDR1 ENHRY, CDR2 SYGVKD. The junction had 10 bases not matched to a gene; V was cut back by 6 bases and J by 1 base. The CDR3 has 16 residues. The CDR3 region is CAIRGPGTGLQETQYF. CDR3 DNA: TGTGCCATCAGGGGTCCCGGGACAGGCCTCCAAGAGACCCAGTACTTC.

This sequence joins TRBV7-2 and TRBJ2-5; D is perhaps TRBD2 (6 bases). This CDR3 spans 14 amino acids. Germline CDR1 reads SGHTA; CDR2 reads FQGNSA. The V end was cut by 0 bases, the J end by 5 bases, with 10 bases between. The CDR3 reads CASSLASGFETQYF. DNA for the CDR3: TGTGCCAGCAGCTTAGCAAGCGGGTTTGAGACCCAGTACTTC.

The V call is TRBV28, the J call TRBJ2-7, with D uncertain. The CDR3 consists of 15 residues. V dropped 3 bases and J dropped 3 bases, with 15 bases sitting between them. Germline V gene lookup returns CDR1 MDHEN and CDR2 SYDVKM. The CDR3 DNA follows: TGTGCCAGCAGTTTTGGTCACTCCACGCTCTACGAGCAGTACTTC. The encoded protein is CASSFGHSTLYEQYF. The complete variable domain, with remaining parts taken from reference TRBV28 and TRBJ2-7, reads DVKVTQSSRYLVKRTGEKVFLECVQDMDHENMFWYRQDPGLGLRLIYFSYDVKMKEKGDIPEGYSVSREKKERFSLILESASTNQTSMYLCASSFGHSTLYEQYFGPGTRLTVT.

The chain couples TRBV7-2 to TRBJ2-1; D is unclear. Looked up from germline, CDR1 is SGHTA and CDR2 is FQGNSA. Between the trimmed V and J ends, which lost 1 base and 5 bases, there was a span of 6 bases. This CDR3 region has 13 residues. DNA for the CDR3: TGTGCCAGCAGCTTAGGCGGCCACAATGAGCAGTTCTTC. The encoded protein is CASSLGGHNEQFF.

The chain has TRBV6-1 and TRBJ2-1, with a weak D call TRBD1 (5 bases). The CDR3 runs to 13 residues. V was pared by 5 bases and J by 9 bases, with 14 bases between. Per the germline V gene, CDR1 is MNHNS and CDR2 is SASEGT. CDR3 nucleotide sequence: TGTGCCAGCAGTAGCCGGACAACCACTGAGCAGTTCTTC. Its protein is CASSSRTTTEQFF.

The CDR3 loop reads CASSLSWPNTEAFF. For the CDR3, the DNA is TGCGCCAGCAGCTTGTCCTGGCCGAACACTGAAGCTTTCTTT. The rearrangement uses TRBV5-1 and TRBJ1-1; the D is unclear. CDR3 length: 14 amino acids. In germline, CDR1 is SGHRS, CDR2 YFSETQ. V lost 1 base and J lost 1, with 8 bases in between.

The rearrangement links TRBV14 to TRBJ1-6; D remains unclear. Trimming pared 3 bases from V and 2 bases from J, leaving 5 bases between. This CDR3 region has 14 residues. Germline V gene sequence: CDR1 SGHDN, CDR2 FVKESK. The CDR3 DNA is TGTGCCAGCAGCCAGCGGCCCTATAATTCACCCCTCCACTTT. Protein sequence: CASSQRPYNSPLHF.